This T cell receptor (beta chain) was sequenced in a study of sequential checkpoint blockade in melanoma. Treatment indicated: randomized to nivolumab then ipilimumab (arm A) or the reverse (arm B). V lost 5 bases to trimming and J lost 7 bases, with 17 bases between them. The length of the CDR3 is 14 residues. Germline values: CDR1 SGHNT, CDR2 YENEEA. This clone was seen many times. Sequenced by immunoSEQ multiplex PCR; TCRdb stores in-frame clones only, minus some. Among about 18,000 clones, about 26% were seen once, and the ten largest hold 7.2%. The sample was tumor tissue (inferred from file names), taken from a patient given nivolumab and ipilimumab in sequence. This rearrangement joins TRBV11-3 to TRBJ2-5; unclear D gene. The source is a human donor with melanoma. CDR3: CASSPNGLTGTQYF. The CDR3 DNA is TGTGCCAGCAGCCCTAACGGTTTGACGGGGACCCAGTACTTC.